These T cell receptor beta chains were read from a single sample in a study of CD8+ T cells in alopecia areata. The protocol was immunoSEQ multiplex PCR, while the TCRdb copy is restricted to in-frame clones and leaves out a portion. The sample includes 100,000 to 150,000 clones, roughly 54% of them seen just once. Sample: CD4+ T cells sorted from blood, taken at week 0. These receptor sequences come from a human donor with alopecia areata. The CDR3 runs from the conserved cysteine through the conserved F or W. Clone size is shown for a subset of rows, as once, few, many or a class of expanded clone.

NA,TRBV2,TRBJ1-5,CATAGRGGNQPQHF
NA,TRBV7-2,TRBJ1-1,CASSLKGEGAEAFF
NA,TRBV10-3,TRBJ2-1,CAIQSGTGSYNEQFF
few,TRBV11-1,TRBJ2-5,CASSYQGITETQYF
NA,TRBV4-1,TRBJ2-5,CASSLGGRETQYF
NA,TRBV4-3,TRBJ1-1,CASSHRGTNTEAFF
NA,TRBV5-1,TRBJ1-2,CASSPDRGYGYTF
NA,TRBV5-6,TRBJ1-1,CASSLFFSVNTEAFF
NA,TRBV7-3,TRBJ2-1,CASSLTGVNNEQFF
NA,TRBV19,TRBJ1-1,CASSLDVRTFF
NA,TRBV11-2,TRBJ1-2,CASSLSSYGYTF
few,TRBV15,TRBJ1-2,CATSPDRNYGYTF
NA,TRBV5-6,TRBJ2-6,CASSLVGRAVTGANVLTF
NA,TRBV5-1,TRBJ2-5,CASSLASFLAGDQETQYF
NA,TRBV4-1,TRBJ2-1,CASSQEASGSWYNEQFF
NA,TRBV6-6,TRBJ2-5,CASSTGRGETQYF
NA,TRBV6-6,TRBJ2-5,CASRRAARTSQETQYF
few,TRBV5-1,TRBJ2-5,CASSWGQGGETQYF
NA,TRBV7-9,TRBJ1-2,CASSLDGGSAGYTF
NA,TRBV30,TRBJ2-7,CAWTGGRGEQYF
few,TRBV28,TRBJ1-6,CASSQPGQGYSPLHF
NA,TRBV6-6,TRBJ1-1,CASSYSGSPWTTEAFF
few,TRBV6-6,TRBJ2-1,CASSYLAGGPYNEQFF
NA,TRBV25-1,TRBJ2-3,CASSASNVGLWDGDTQYF
NA,TRBV18,TRBJ1-1,CASSPVRNTEAFF
NA,TRBV4-3,TRBJ2-7,CASSQDLTRTGGSYEQYF
few,TRBV7-2,TRBJ2-7,CASSFQVDSSYEQYF
NA,TRBV7-8,TRBJ2-4,CASSSSRVTGKNIQYF
NA,TRBV18,TRBJ2-5,CASSPLQGAGETQYF
NA,TRBV2,TRBJ2-3,CASTRQVSTDTQYF
few,TRBV5-4,TRBJ1-6,CASSQNEGTENSPLHF
NA,TRBV11-2,TRBJ2-7,CASSLTTGGQYF
NA,TRBV28,TRBJ1-6,CASSPPGTDYNSPLHF
NA,TRBV2,TRBJ2-7,CASKEGPYEQYF
few,TRBV10-3,TRBJ1-5,CAIRGAGGPDQPQHF
once,TRBV30,TRBJ2-7,CAWSPFDPIEQYF
NA,TRBV7-6,TRBJ2-3,CASSTTGGTSTDTQYF
few,TRBV5-1,TRBJ1-2,CASSFGGSPNYGYTF
few,TRBV7-6,TRBJ2-1,CASSLNSGGANEQFF
NA,TRBV9,TRBJ1-5,CASSVEGHSNQPQHF